This TCR beta chain was found in a study of blood T cell repertoires in COVID-19. On the study more broadly: The United States, Italy and Spain were the sources of the acute and convalescent COVID-19 samples.

The authors' processing: Reference gene primer amplification yielded estimated nucleated cell counts. Using immunoSEQ multiplex PCR, the repertoire was profiled, and TCRdb retains in-frame clones only, with some absent. The V and J calls and the clone size are those of that table, but D and trimming were determined from the DNA. The sample records around 53,000 clones, around 85% being singletons. This CDR3 has 16 amino acids. V lost 5 bases and J lost 1; bases outside the gene matches: 6. Germline CDR1 and CDR2: SGHDT and YYEEEE. The sequence was obtained from a man in his sixties or seventies with active COVID-19. Sequencing used peripheral blood. The V gene is TRBV5-6, the J gene TRBJ2-3; 11 bases line up with TRBD1. This CDR3 is CASRWEGQGGTDTQYF. The CDR3 bases are TGTGCCAGCAGATGGGAGGGACAGGGGGGCACAGATACGCAGTATTTT.